This TCR beta chain originates from a study of Graves' ophthalmopathy and Graves' hyperthyroidism. Study-wide points: For predicting ophthalmopathy progression, the model had almost 71% sensitivity and approximately 72% specificity. Most thyroid clonotypes with frequency above 0.001 were detected in blood too. Discrimination between ophthalmopathy and stable hyperthyroidism by a 13-signature model showed more than 85% sensitivity and 70% to 82% specificity.

There are 15 residues in the CDR3. Trimming cost V 4 bases and J 3 bases, with 15 bases left between them. This clonotype showed up many times. The antigen is not known. Orbital computed tomography, thyroid ultrasound, TRAb, serum thyroxine and clinical symptoms formed the basis of diagnosis. The sequenced template was RNA, covering the TCR beta CDR3 region. Following a first-round RT-PCR that used HTBI primers, a second-round multiplex PCR was carried out. TCRdb processed the multiplex PCR reads anew with MiXCR; each CDR3 protein has one entry. This sample has over a million distinct CDR3 sequences, with about two fifths found just once.

The TCR comes from an adult man with Graves' hyperthyroidism. The chain uses TRBV12-3 or TRBV12-4 and TRBJ1-2; D ambiguous. Source material: peripheral blood or thyroid tissue (not recorded which). The CDR3 nucleotides are TGTGCCAGCAGTTCTTGGCCGGCGACTGACTATGGCTACACCTTC. Translation gives CASSSWPATDYGYTF.